This TCR beta chain was found in a study of blood T cell repertoires in COVID-19. In regard to this clone: The sample contains more than one DNA sequence encoding this CDR3.

Per the authors' pipeline: Quantification of nucleated cells was approximated via reference gene primer amplification. Data came from immunoSEQ multiplex PCR; TCRdb stores just in-frame clones and leaves some out. V and J calls and clone size are as listed in that table; D and trimming were resolved from the DNA. The sample records under 20,000 clones, about nine tenths being singletons. This receptor was identified in a human donor with active COVID-19. The donor label of this sample is uncertain. Material: peripheral blood.

CDR3 coding DNA: TGTGCCAGCAGTGAAGCGGGGGGCTACAATGAGCAGTTCTTC. This translates into CASSEAGGYNEQFF. The chain is built from TRBV6-4 and TRBJ2-1; the match to TRBD2 covers 9 bases. CDR3 length equals 14 residues. The V gene end was trimmed by 3 bases and the J gene end by 3 bases; junction bases not matched to a gene: 0. Germline CDR1 MRHNA, CDR2 SNTAGT.